The clone carrying this TCR beta chain was recorded many times. This sample was included in a study of T cells in Graves' hyperthyroidism and ophthalmopathy. The investigators amplified TCR beta CDR3 regions from RNA transcripts. A set of HTBI primers served as the primers for a first-round RT-PCR of the TCR CDR3. Using its own MiXCR run on the multiplex PCR reads, TCRdb lists one record per CDR3 protein. Of around 200,000 distinct CDR3 sequences in the sample, over 15% are singletons; the top ten hold 25% to 35%. Source material: blood. This TCR was sampled from a woman aged 50 to 60 with Graves' hyperthyroidism.

CDR3 nucleotide sequence: TGTGCCAGCAGCGGCGAGAAAGGTAGAGGTTCACCCCTCCACTTT. This encodes CASSGEKGRGSPLHF. V usage is TRBV9 and J usage is TRBJ1-6; D is unclear. The length of the CDR3 is 15 residues. Germline V CDR1 and CDR2: SGDLS, YYNGEE. V was pared by 3 bases and J by 9 bases, with 16 bases between. The entire variable domain, with the rest obtained from reference TRBV9 and TRBJ1-6, is as follows: DSGVTQTPKHLITATGQRVTLRCSPRSGDLSVYWYQQSLDQGLQFLIQYYNGEERAKGNILERFSAQQFPDLHSELNLSSLELGDSALYFCASSGEKGRGSPLHFGNGTRLTVT.